This T cell receptor (beta chain) was observed in a study of blood T cell repertoires in COVID-19 (dated by TCRdb to between 2020 and 2021). For the study in its entirety: Recovered participants in ImmuneRACE Cohort 3 were defined by two consecutive negative NP/OP PCR tests, clearance by a healthcare professional, or resolution of symptoms. The collaborator samples originated in the United States, Italy and Spain and spanned the acute and convalescent phases of COVID-19. The material from the prospective study consisted of cDNA or gDNA derived from T cells, B-cell-depleted T cells, or PBMCs. The dataset comprised deeply sampled blood TCRbeta repertoires from subjects exposed to, actively infected with, or recovered from COVID-19. The repertoires were made available in a free public database intended to serve as a resource for research on the immune response to SARS-CoV-2. The samples were drawn from two sources: the first 160 participants of the ongoing ImmuneRACE study, and over 1,000 subjects contributed by 6 global collaborators. The sample metadata nearly always contained a de-identified subject ID, COVID-19 status, age in years and sex. Where available, HLA class I and class II types were taken from metadata supplied by the sample provider and were not determined by assay-based typing.

In regard to this clone: This clone's antigen is unknown. Base qualities are not recorded, but no much larger clone differs from it by a single base.

What the authors observed across the whole study: The quantity of clinical and demographic metadata differed by source and by participant and was supplied without curation.

Participants in the prospective study were aged roughly 18 to 89 years, lived in 20 to 30 United States geographic areas, and enrolled through a virtual design. In the prospective study, participants were assigned to cohorts based on the clinical history participants reported in a screening survey and a study questionnaire. Mobile phlebotomists in the prospective study collected whole blood, serum and a nasopharyngeal or oropharyngeal swab from every participant. Prospective study participants could optionally give additional blood draws and questionnaires over an approximately two-month period. Before DNA extraction, blood samples from the prospective study were shipped at room temperature or frozen. The CDR3 measures 17 amino acids from cysteine to phenylalanine. Kept here is only the CDR3 DNA, which spans 51 bases and is read in frame from base 1. Trimming removed 0 bases from V and 0 bases from J, leaving 13 bases between the germline ends. The germline V gene provides CDR1 SGHRS and CDR2 YFSETQ.

The immunoSEQ Assay, a bias-controlled multiplex PCR, was used to amplify TCRbeta CDR3 regions from genomic DNA. The study's processing was this. The number of nucleated cells in each sample was estimated from the amplification of reference gene primers within the assay. To quantify the absolute abundance of each unique TCRbeta CDR3 rearrangement, sequence reads were collapsed and filtered. Productive Simpson clonality was computed per sample as the square root of Simpson's diversity index over productive rearrangements. TCRdb's version of the immuneACCESS table is confined to in-frame rearrangements and falls short of the full clone set. An unresolved V gene accounts for under half of the shortfall where checked; the remainder is of unknown origin. V and J calls and clone size are given by that table; D and trimming were obtained from the DNA. The sample has 250,000 to 300,000 clones on record, 88% of them singletons. The ten largest clones represent around 2% of the sample.

The source is a woman aged 55-75 years in a cohort exposed to, infected with or recovered from COVID-19 (not recorded which). The V and J genes are TRBV5-1 and TRBJ2-1; matching of 5 bases hints at TRBD2 as the D gene. Input material: PBMCs or T cells enriched from blood (not recorded which). CDR3 sequence: CASSLGNRGISYNEQFF. The DNA sequence is given as TGCGCCAGCAGCTTGGGGAACCGGGGAATCTCCTACAATGAGCAGTTCTTC. This CDR3, with the reference TRBV5-1 and TRBJ2-1 proteins standing in past its ends, gives the full variable domain KAGVTQTPRYLIKTRGQQVTLSCSPISGHRSVSWYQQTPGQGLQFLFEYFSETQRNKGNFPGRFSGRQFSNSRSEMNVSTLELGDSALYLCASSLGNRGISYNEQFFGPGTRLTVL.